The subject of this entry is one T cell receptor (beta chain). Assay: immunoSEQ multiplex PCR; the TCRdb copy retains only in-frame clones and omits some. The profile shows more than 80,000 clones, approximately 86% of them singletons. These data come from a study of blood T cell repertoires in COVID-19. Germline loops: CDR1 SEHNR, CDR2 FQNEAQ (reference sequence). The V end was cut by 6 bases, the J end by 9 bases, with 12 bases between. CDR3 size: 12 residues. This chain joins TRBV7-9 and TRBJ2-1; TRBD1 is a possible D gene (5 bases). The TCR originated in a middle-aged man with acute or convalescent COVID-19. Sequencing was done on a sample of peripheral blood. This CDR3 is CASRGNGAEQFF. Written as DNA, the CDR3 is TGTGCCAGCAGAGGGAATGGGGCTGAGCAGTTCTTC.